A single sample is the source of the 28 T cell receptor beta chains below, sequenced in a study of T cells expressing NK-cell markers (dated by TCRdb to 2020 to 2021). The library came from 5' RACE. Sequencing relied on an Illumina HiSeq 2000. TCRdb reprocessed the reads and assigns one entry to each CDR3 protein sequence, leaving out DNA. This sample's listing comprises about 150,000 distinct CDR3 sequences. The ten most abundant clones make up more than 35% of the sample. Source material: blood T cells: a sorted CD56 or NKG2C T cell subset, CD4+ or CD8+ T cells, or bulk PBMC T cells (not recorded which). All receptors come from a woman aged 45-59 years in good health. Donor details come from another sample of the same person, matched by shared clones.

J is TRBJ2-2 and V is TRBV27. This CDR3 comprises 14 residues. CDR1 and CDR2 (germline): MNHEY, SMNVEV (reference sequence). This chain's CDR3 is CASSYLDPTGELFF.

J is TRBJ2-5 and V is TRBV7-9; TCRdb gives TRBD1 as the D gene, but with no DNA this cannot be confirmed. Germline values: CDR1 SEHNR, CDR2 FQNEAQ (reference sequence). There are 14 residues in the CDR3. CDR3 amino acids: CASRPGTGEETQYF. The full variable domain, in which reference TRBV7-9 and TRBJ2-5 provide the parts outside the CDR3, is DTGVSQNPRHKITKRGQNVTFRCDPISEHNRLYWYRQTLGQGPEFLTYFQNEAQLEKSRLLSDRFSAERPKGSFSTLEIQRTEQGDSAMYLCASRPGTGEETQYFGPGTRLLVL.

The genes are TRBV4-2 and TRBJ2-1. The CDR3 is 18 amino acids. Germline loops: CDR1 LGHNA, CDR2 YNFKEQ. CDR3 residues: CASSQESDAFSSVNEQFF.

The CDR3 here is CASSPLAGGSYNEQFF. The rearrangement joins TRBV14 to TRBJ2-1; TCRdb's D call of TRBD2 is untestable without DNA. The CDR3 runs to 16 residues. Germline lookup yields CDR1 SGHDN and CDR2 FVKESK. Combining the CDR3 with reference TRBV14 and TRBJ2-1 gives the whole variable domain EAGVTQFPSHSVIEKGQTVTLRCDPISGHDNLYWYRRVMGKEIKFLLHFVKESKQDESGMPNNRFLAERTGGTYSTLKVQPAELEDSGVYFCASSPLAGGSYNEQFFGPGTRLTVL.

This CDR3 reads CAILALSGGELFF. V gene TRBV10-3 combines with J gene TRBJ2-2; the TCRdb D gene call, TRBD2, has no DNA to confirm it. CDR1 and CDR2 (germline): ENHRY, SYGVKD. CDR3 length: 13 amino acids.

The genes are TRBV7-2 and TRBJ2-1; the D call of TRBD2 rests on TCRdb alone, since no DNA is present to check it. CDR3 length: 13 amino acids. Germline-derived CDR1 and CDR2 are SGHTA and FQGNSA. CDR3 sequence reads: CASSLVSGGTQFF.

The CDR3 spells CSVEIRGLQLGEQYF. V is TRBV29-1 and J is TRBJ2-7; as DNA is missing, the TRBD1 call by TCRdb cannot be tested. Germline-derived CDR1 and CDR2 are SQVTM and ANQGSEA. CDR3 size: 15 residues.

The chain recombines TRBV28 with TRBJ1-2. The CDR3 has 16 residues. From germline, CDR1 is MDHEN and CDR2 SYDVKM. The CDR3 loop reads CASRGIALPDNYGYTF.

The genes are TRBV18 and TRBJ1-2; TCRdb selects TRBD1, and the lack of DNA leaves this call unchecked. CDR1 is KGHSH, CDR2 LQKENI, per germline. The CDR3 spans 14 residues. CDR3 amino acids: CASSPSAGDYGYTF.

The J gene is TRBJ2-1, the V gene TRBV20-1; the D gene TCRdb calls, TRBD2, cannot be checked with no DNA. The CDR3 has 14 residues. In germline, CDR1 is DFQATT, CDR2 SNEGSKA (reference sequence). CDR3 in amino acids: CSALHLAGVYEQFF.

The rearrangement joins TRBV3-1 to TRBJ2-7; the D call from TCRdb, TRBD2, cannot be confirmed without DNA. The CDR3 has 14 amino acids. Germline-derived CDR1 and CDR2 are LGHDT and YNNKEL (reference sequence). The CDR3 sequence: CASSHLAASYEQYF.

J is TRBJ2-5 and V is TRBV3-1. CDR1 and CDR2 from the germline V gene are LGHDT and YNNKEL (reference sequence). The CDR3 contains 14 residues. The CDR3: CASSQDGGQETQYF.

The rearrangement uses TRBV4-1 and TRBJ1-6; absent DNA, TCRdb's TRBD1 call cannot be checked. This CDR3 has 15 amino acids. Germline V gene data show CDR1 as MGHRA and CDR2 as YSYEKL. CDR3: CASSNLAGYDSPLHF.

The rearrangement links TRBV24-1 to TRBJ2-1; lacking DNA, the TRBD2 call made by TCRdb goes unchecked. The CDR3 covers 16 residues. Looked up from germline, CDR1 is KGHDR and CDR2 is SFDVKD. CDR3 residues: CATSDVLDPSYNEQFF.

The chain recombines TRBV2 with TRBJ2-2. The CDR3 is 12 amino acids. Germline assignment: CDR1 SNHLY and CDR2 FYNNEI. The chain's CDR3 is CASMWDTGELFF. Full variable domain (missing parts from reference TRBV2 and TRBJ2-2): EPEVTQTPSHQVTQMGQEVILRCVPISNHLYFYWYRQILGQKVEFLVSFYNNEISEKSEIFDDQFSVERPDGSNFTLKIRSTKLEDSAMYFCASMWDTGELFFGEGSRLTVL.

This chain connects TRBV27 to TRBJ1-1; the TRBD1 assignment by TCRdb is unverifiable without DNA. This CDR3 spans 15 amino acids. Per the germline V gene, CDR1 is MNHEY and CDR2 is SMNVEV (reference sequence). The CDR3 here is CASSLSGGLGTEAFF.

The chain employs TRBV12-3 or TRBV12-4 and TRBJ2-3; absent DNA, TCRdb's TRBD2 call cannot be checked. The CDR3 spans 15 residues. The CDR3: CASSLALAGVVTQYF.

The V and J genes are TRBV4-2 and TRBJ2-1; TCRdb's D call of TRBD2 is untestable without DNA. The germline V gene has CDR1 LGHNA and CDR2 YNFKEQ. The CDR3 is 16 amino acids. CDR3 protein: CASSPRGASGGNEQFF.

V usage is TRBV5-1 and J usage is TRBJ1-2; TCRdb lists TRBD1, though no DNA is available to test this call. Germline CDR1 reads SGHRS; CDR2 reads YFSETQ. This CDR3 comprises 15 residues. CDR3 sequence: CASSLAPGTNYGYTF.

The chain's CDR3 is CASSLRWGQGTYNEQFF. The chain joins TRBV5-6 to TRBJ2-1; with no DNA, the TCRdb D assignment of TRBD1 cannot be verified. The CDR3 runs to 17 residues. Germline loops: CDR1 SGHDT, CDR2 YYEEEE.

The V and J genes are TRBV29-1 and TRBJ2-3; TCRdb's assignment of TRBD2 cannot be checked, as there is no DNA. The V gene's germline CDR1 is SQVTM and CDR2 ANQGSEA. CDR3 length: 15 residues. CDR3 loop: CSGPVGRKGPDTQYF.

The J gene is TRBJ2-5, the V gene TRBV29-1; TCRdb's D call of TRBD1 is untestable without DNA. Germline CDR1 is SQVTM and CDR2 is ANQGSEA. The CDR3 contains 13 residues. The CDR3 sequence is CSALDAGWETQYF. Together with reference TRBV29-1 and TRBJ2-5, the CDR3 gives the full variable domain: SAVISQKPSRDICQRGTSLTIQCQVDSQVTMMFWYRQQPGQSLTLIATANQGSEATYESGFVIDKFPISRPNLTFSTLTVSNMSPEDSSIYLCSALDAGWETQYFGPGTRLLVL.

This chain links TRBV4-1 with TRBJ2-1; the TRBD2 assignment by TCRdb is unverifiable without DNA. Germline assignment: CDR1 MGHRA and CDR2 YSYEKL. This CDR3 spans 16 amino acids. This CDR3 is CASTGLAGEFYNEQFF.

This chain links TRBV27 with TRBJ2-3; TCRdb gives TRBD2 as the D gene, but with no DNA this cannot be confirmed. Germline assignment: CDR1 MNHEY and CDR2 SMNVEV (reference sequence). The CDR3 totals 16 residues. The CDR3 is CASSSLIGSGTDTQYF.

This chain joins TRBV7-9 and TRBJ2-7. The CDR3 contains 12 residues. The germline V gene has CDR1 SEHNR and CDR2 FQNEAQ (reference sequence). CDR3 sequence reads: CASSLGYLEQYF.

The chain links TRBV30 to TRBJ2-2; TCRdb outputs TRBD2, but without DNA this stays unchecked. CDR3 length equals 14 residues. Germline V gene data show CDR1 as GTSNPN and CDR2 as SVGIG (reference sequence). The CDR3 loop is CAWSLGALTGELFF.

This sequence joins TRBV4-1 and TRBJ2-4. The CDR3 extends over 13 amino acids. Germline V lookup: CDR1 MGHRA, CDR2 YSYEKL. CDR3 region: CASSQYFRLLQYF.

This chain links TRBV12-3 or TRBV12-4 with TRBJ2-7; TCRdb designates TRBD1, a call that cannot be tested without DNA. The CDR3 is 14 amino acids. The CDR3: CASSFVPGVDEQYF.